This TCR beta chain is from a study of blood T cells in healthy people across ages. The CDR3 sequence is 14 residues long. The ends lost 6 bases at V and 8 bases at J; junction bases unmatched: 9. Germline V gene data show CDR1 as WSHSY and CDR2 as SAAADI. PCR was performed a second time for 7 to 11 cycles using a sample-barcoded 5' primer and a J-beta primer mix. TCRdb processed the 5' RACE reads anew with MiXCR; each CDR3 protein has one entry. The sample lists about 1.5 million distinct CDR3 sequences; approximately 43% were seen once. Those donating, healthy Caucasian individuals from Russia, were aged about 6 to 90. Donors each provided 9.5 to 10 milliliters of peripheral blood. Whole-study results and caveats: Among long-lived donors, naive CD4+ cells were more numerous and diversity higher than in aged donors.

This clonotype came up a few times. Antigen: not known. The receptor's source is a woman under 30 in good health. This chain uses TRBV10-2 with TRBJ2-1; 8 nucleotides agree with TRBD2. Sequenced material: blood. CDR3 sequence: CASREGLGSHEQFF. CDR3 coding DNA: TGCGCCAGCAGAGAGGGACTAGGCAGCCATGAGCAGTTCTTC.